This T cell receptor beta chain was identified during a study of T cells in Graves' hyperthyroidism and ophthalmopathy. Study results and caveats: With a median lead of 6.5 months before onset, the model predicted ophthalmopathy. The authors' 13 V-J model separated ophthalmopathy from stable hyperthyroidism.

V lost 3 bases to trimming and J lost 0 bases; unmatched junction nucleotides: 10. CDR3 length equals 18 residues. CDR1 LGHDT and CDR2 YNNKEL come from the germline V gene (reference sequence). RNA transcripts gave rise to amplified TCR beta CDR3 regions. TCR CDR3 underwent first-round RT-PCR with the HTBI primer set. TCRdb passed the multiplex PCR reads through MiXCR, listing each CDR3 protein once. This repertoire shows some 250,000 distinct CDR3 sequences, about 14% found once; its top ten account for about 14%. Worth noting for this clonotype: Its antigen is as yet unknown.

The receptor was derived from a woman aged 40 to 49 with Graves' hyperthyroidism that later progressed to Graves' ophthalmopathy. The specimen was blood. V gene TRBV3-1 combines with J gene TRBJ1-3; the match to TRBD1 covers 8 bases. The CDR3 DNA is TGTGCCAGCAGCCAGCGGACAGGGCGCTTTGTCTCTGGAAACACCATATATTTT. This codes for CASSQRTGRFVSGNTIYF.